This entry lists 9 T cell receptor beta chains sequenced from one sample in a study of shared clonotypes between healthy human individuals. The table came from immunoSEQ multiplex PCR; TCRdb's copy has only in-frame clones and leaves some out. The sample carries a few hundred thousand clones, roughly 70% recorded once. The sample consisted of memory CD4+ T cells sorted from blood. The subset: CD45RA-negative fraction. The receptor set was obtained from a man aged 30 to 45 in good health.

This chain uses TRBV9 with TRBJ2-3; 7 nucleotides line up with TRBD1. V lost 0 bases to trimming and J lost 5 bases; unmatched junction nucleotides: 3. Germline CDR1 and CDR2: SGDLS and YYNGEE. The CDR3 covers 14 residues. The CDR3 region is CASSVVGGGDTQYF. The CDR3 DNA is TGTGCCAGCAGCGTAGTAGGGGGCGGAGATACGCAGTATTTT. Full variable domain (remainder filled in from reference TRBV9 and TRBJ2-3): DSGVTQTPKHLITATGQRVTLRCSPRSGDLSVYWYQQSLDQGLQFLIQYYNGEERAKGNILERFSAQQFPDLHSELNLSSLELGDSALYFCASSVVGGGDTQYFGPGTRLTVL.

The rearrangement links TRBV9 to TRBJ2-1; 10 bases align to TRBD2. This CDR3 is built from 15 residues. Losses at the gene ends were 3 bases for V and 2 bases for J; bases not matched to a gene: 2. In germline, CDR1 is SGDLS, CDR2 YYNGEE. CDR3 sequence reads: CASSDLAGAYNEQFF. CDR3 coding DNA: TGTGCCAGCAGCGACCTAGCGGGAGCCTACAATGAGCAGTTCTTC.

The count of this clone is one. The chain combines TRBV7-2 with TRBJ2-3, with D possibly being TRBD1 (5 bases). The CDR3 length is 13 residues. Deletions cut 3 bases from V and 6 bases from J, with 10 bases between. Per the germline V gene, CDR1 is SGHTA and CDR2 is FQGNSA. The CDR3 is CASSFQGVDTQYF. Written as DNA, the CDR3 is TGTGCCAGCAGCTTTCAGGGTGTGGATACGCAGTATTTT.

V usage is TRBV6-1 and J usage is TRBJ1-5, with TRBD1 as a possible D gene (5 bases). Looked up from germline, CDR1 is MNHNS and CDR2 is SASEGT. CDR3 size: 13 residues. V lost 3 bases to trimming and J lost 4 bases, with 7 bases between them. CDR3 loop: CASSDGGNQPQHF. The DNA for the CDR3 is TGTGCCAGCAGTGACGGGGGAAATCAGCCCCAGCATTTT.

This clone was detected only once. The chain combines TRBV29-1 with TRBJ2-1, with 8 bases matching TRBD2. Per the germline V gene, CDR1 is SQVTM and CDR2 is ANQGSEA. The CDR3 is 12 residues long. The V gene end was trimmed by 7 bases and the J gene end by 7 bases; junction bases not matched to a gene: 6. CDR3 amino acids: CSGKRESNEQFF. The DNA of the CDR3 is TGCAGCGGAAAGCGGGAGTCAAATGAGCAGTTCTTC.

The chain uses TRBV6-9 and TRBJ2-7; weak D call: TRBD1 (6 bases). CDR3 size: 15 residues. In germline, CDR1 is MNHGY, CDR2 SVAAGI. V dropped 3 bases and J dropped 0 bases, with 12 bases sitting between them. The CDR3 protein is CASSYGTGISYEQYF. CDR3 sequence (DNA): TGTGCCAGCAGTTACGGTACAGGGATCTCCTACGAGCAGTACTTC.

The V and J genes are TRBV30 and TRBJ1-2, with TRBD1 matching 7 bases. Germline V gene data show CDR1 as GTSNPN and CDR2 as SVGIG (reference sequence). The CDR3 has 15 residues. Trimming cost V 2 bases and J 7 bases; bases outside gene matches: 13. In nucleotides, the CDR3 is TGTGCCTGGAGTACGCCGACAGGGATGAGGATTGGCTACACCTTC. Residues: CAWSTPTGMRIGYTF.

The chain uses TRBV19 and TRBJ2-1; 9 bases are shared with TRBD1. The V gene's germline CDR1 is LNHDA and CDR2 SQIVND (reference sequence). V was clipped by 3 bases and J by 6 bases; unmatched bases: 12. This CDR3 has 17 residues. In DNA, the CDR3 is TGTGCCAGTAGTATCCCGGATTGGACAGGGGAAGTCAATGAGCAGTTCTTC. The encoded protein is CASSIPDWTGEVNEQFF.

The count of this clone is one. The V call is TRBV7-6, the J call TRBJ2-5; TRBD2 aligns across 8 bases. The germline V gene has CDR1 SGHVS and CDR2 FNYEAQ. This CDR3 is 15 amino acids long. With 3 bases clipped from V and 7 bases from J, the junction kept 10 bases outside the gene matches. CDR3 loop: CASSFSGSGGGTQYF. The DNA for the CDR3 is TGTGCCAGCAGCTTCAGCGGGAGTGGGGGGGGGACCCAGTACTTC. Complete variable domain (other parts from reference TRBV7-6 and TRBJ2-5): GAGVSQSPRYKVTKRGQDVALRCDPISGHVSLYWYRQALGQGPEFLTYFNYEAQQDKSGLPNDRFSAERPEGSISTLTIQRTEQRDSAMYRCASSFSGSGGGTQYFGPGTRLLVL.